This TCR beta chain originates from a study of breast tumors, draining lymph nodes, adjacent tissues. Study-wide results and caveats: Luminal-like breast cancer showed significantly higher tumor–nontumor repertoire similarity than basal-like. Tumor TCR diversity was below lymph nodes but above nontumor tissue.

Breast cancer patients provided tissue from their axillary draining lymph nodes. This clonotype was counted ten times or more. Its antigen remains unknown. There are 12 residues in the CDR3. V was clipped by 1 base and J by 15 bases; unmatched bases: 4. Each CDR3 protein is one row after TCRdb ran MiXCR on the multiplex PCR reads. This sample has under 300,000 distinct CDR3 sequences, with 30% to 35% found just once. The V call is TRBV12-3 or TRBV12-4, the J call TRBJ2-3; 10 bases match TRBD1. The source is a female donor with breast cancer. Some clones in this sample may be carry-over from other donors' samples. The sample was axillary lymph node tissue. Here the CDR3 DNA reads TGTGCCAGCAGTTTAGGGGACAGGGGTTTTTATTTT. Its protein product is CASSLGDRGFYF.